These T cell receptor beta chains were read from a single sample in a study of T-cell reconstitution after alpha-beta-depleted transplantation in children. TCRdb re-called the PCR reads with MiXCR, one entry per CDR3 protein. The table has about 240,000 distinct CDR3 sequences, around 11% seen once. The source material was PBMCs from the stem cell graft donor, sampled from the stem cell graft. These receptors all stem from a human donor who donated a stem cell graft to a child with acute lymphoblastic leukemia. Each CDR3 is given with its conserved first and last residue. D genes are given only for firm matches. Clone size is shown for a subset of rows, as once, few, many or a class of expanded clone.

V	size	D	J	CDR3	DNA
TRBV20-1	-	-	TRBJ2-5	CSADHQETQYF	TGCAGTGCTGACCACCAAGAGACCCAGTACTTC
TRBV3-1	many	-	TRBJ2-1	CASSQDKRAVSSYNEQFF	TGTGCCAGCAGCCAAGATAAGCGGGCAGTGAGCTCCTACAATGAGCAGTTCTTC
TRBV12-3/TRBV12-4	many	TRBD1	TRBJ1-2	CASSQDRGKSGYTF	TGTGCCAGCAGTCAGGACAGGGGGAAAAGTGGCTACACCTTC
TRBV10-3	many	-	TRBJ2-1	CAINLSDRDNEQFF	TGTGCCATCAACCTGTCTGACCGGGACAATGAGCAGTTCTTC
TRBV7-9	many	-	TRBJ1-1	CASSSHHTEAFF	TGTGCCAGCAGCTCCCATCACACTGAAGCTTTCTTT
TRBV15	many	-	TRBJ2-1	CATSREALDHSYNEQFF	TGTGCCACCAGCAGAGAGGCCCTTGATCACTCCTACAATGAGCAGTTCTTC
TRBV6-2/TRBV6-3	many	-	TRBJ2-3	CASLTRDTQYF	TGTGCCAGCCTCACTAGGGATACGCAGTATTTT
TRBV29-1	many	-	TRBJ2-7	CSGRDRSYEQYF	TGCAGCGGGAGGGACAGATCCTACGAGCAGTACTTC
TRBV5-1	many	-	TRBJ2-5	CASSFMRNRDFQETQYF	TGCGCCAGCAGCTTCATGCGAAACCGGGACTTCCAAGAGACCCAGTACTTC
TRBV5-6	many	-	TRBJ2-2	CASSSTRTANTGELFF	TGTGCCAGCAGTTCCACCAGGACAGCGAACACCGGGGAGCTGTTTTTT
TRBV20-1	many	TRBD1	TRBJ1-1	CSAPKQGTGEAFF	TGCAGTGCACCAAAACAGGGGACGGGTGAAGCTTTCTTT
TRBV30	-	-	TRBJ1-2	CAWSVQAGGYTF	TGTGCCTGGAGTGTACAGGCAGGGGGCTACACCTTC
TRBV25-1	many	TRBD1	TRBJ1-2	CASSRTGGDYGYTF	TGTGCCAGCAGTCGGACAGGCGGAGACTATGGCTACACCTTC
TRBV12-3/TRBV12-4	many	-	TRBJ1-5	CASSSQGNQPQHF	TGTGCCAGCAGTTCCCAGGGGAATCAGCCCCAGCATTTT
TRBV6-5	many	-	TRBJ2-2	CASSYSPGNGELFF	TGTGCCAGCAGTTACTCACCAGGGAACGGGGAGCTGTTTTTT
TRBV25-1	many	-	TRBJ1-1	CASSFFGSNTEAFF	TGTGCCAGCAGTTTCTTCGGGTCGAACACTGAAGCTTTCTTT
TRBV15	many	-	TRBJ2-2	CATSRDRGYTGELFF	TGTGCCACCAGCAGAGATCGTGGGTACACCGGGGAGCTGTTTTTT
TRBV4-2	-	TRBD2	TRBJ2-2	CVSSHPLAGGPSNTGELFF	TGTGTCAGCAGCCATCCACTAGCGGGAGGGCCATCGAACACCGGGGAGCTGTTTTTT
TRBV5-1	many	-	TRBJ1-6	CASSLGGRYNSPLHF	TGCGCCAGCAGCTTGGGGGGGCGCTATAATTCACCCCTCCACTTT
TRBV7-2	many	TRBD2	TRBJ2-5	CASSPGPSGRGETQYF	TGTGCCAGCAGCCCTGGGCCTAGCGGGAGAGGAGAGACCCAGTACTTC
TRBV7-2	many	-	TRBJ2-1	CASSPLYNEQFF	TGTGCCAGCTCCCCGTTGTACAATGAGCAGTTCTTC
TRBV12-2	-	-	TRBJ1-5	CARTGSHQPQHF	TGCGCACGGACAGGGTCCCATCAGCCCCAGCATTTT
TRBV7-9	many	-	TRBJ2-1	CASILGQGWHEQFF	-
TRBV9	many	-	TRBJ1-2	CASSPLAWARPSGYTF	TGTGCCAGCAGCCCCCTGGCTTGGGCCCGACCGTCAGGCTACACCTTC
TRBV6-1	many	-	TRBJ2-6	CASSGVWEANVLTF	TGTGCCAGCAGTGGGGTGTGGGAGGCCAACGTCCTGACTTTC
TRBV7-9	-	TRBD1	TRBJ2-3	CASSDWTGTGTDTQYF	TGTGCCAGCAGCGACTGGACAGGGACAGGGACAGATACGCAGTATTTT